This T cell receptor beta chain was captured in a study of OX40 agonist ivuxolimab in advanced cancers. This clone was counted only a few times. What it binds is unknown. Profiled with immunoSEQ multiplex PCR; TCRdb holds only in-frame clones, not every one. The repertoire includes tens of thousands of clones, approximately 82% of them detected once, and 2.5% to 3.5% sits in the top ten. Regarding the study as a whole: On average, CD8+ T cells showed a greater number of expanded clones than CD4+.

The V and J ends lost 0 bases and 2 bases respectively, with 8 bases between them. This CDR3 has 15 residues. CDR1 and CDR2 from the germline V gene are MGHRA and YSYEKL. The rearrangement uses TRBV4-1 and TRBJ2-1; D remains unclear. Sequencing used CD4+ or CD8+ T cells sorted from blood, obtained in a trial of the OX40 agonist ivuxolimab. This receptor was taken from an adult with an advanced solid tumor such as melanoma, head and neck, liver or kidney cancer. For the CDR3, the DNA is TGCGCCAGCAGCCAAGAGGAGTGGGCCTACAATGAGCAGTTCTTC. Its translation: CASSQEEWAYNEQFF.